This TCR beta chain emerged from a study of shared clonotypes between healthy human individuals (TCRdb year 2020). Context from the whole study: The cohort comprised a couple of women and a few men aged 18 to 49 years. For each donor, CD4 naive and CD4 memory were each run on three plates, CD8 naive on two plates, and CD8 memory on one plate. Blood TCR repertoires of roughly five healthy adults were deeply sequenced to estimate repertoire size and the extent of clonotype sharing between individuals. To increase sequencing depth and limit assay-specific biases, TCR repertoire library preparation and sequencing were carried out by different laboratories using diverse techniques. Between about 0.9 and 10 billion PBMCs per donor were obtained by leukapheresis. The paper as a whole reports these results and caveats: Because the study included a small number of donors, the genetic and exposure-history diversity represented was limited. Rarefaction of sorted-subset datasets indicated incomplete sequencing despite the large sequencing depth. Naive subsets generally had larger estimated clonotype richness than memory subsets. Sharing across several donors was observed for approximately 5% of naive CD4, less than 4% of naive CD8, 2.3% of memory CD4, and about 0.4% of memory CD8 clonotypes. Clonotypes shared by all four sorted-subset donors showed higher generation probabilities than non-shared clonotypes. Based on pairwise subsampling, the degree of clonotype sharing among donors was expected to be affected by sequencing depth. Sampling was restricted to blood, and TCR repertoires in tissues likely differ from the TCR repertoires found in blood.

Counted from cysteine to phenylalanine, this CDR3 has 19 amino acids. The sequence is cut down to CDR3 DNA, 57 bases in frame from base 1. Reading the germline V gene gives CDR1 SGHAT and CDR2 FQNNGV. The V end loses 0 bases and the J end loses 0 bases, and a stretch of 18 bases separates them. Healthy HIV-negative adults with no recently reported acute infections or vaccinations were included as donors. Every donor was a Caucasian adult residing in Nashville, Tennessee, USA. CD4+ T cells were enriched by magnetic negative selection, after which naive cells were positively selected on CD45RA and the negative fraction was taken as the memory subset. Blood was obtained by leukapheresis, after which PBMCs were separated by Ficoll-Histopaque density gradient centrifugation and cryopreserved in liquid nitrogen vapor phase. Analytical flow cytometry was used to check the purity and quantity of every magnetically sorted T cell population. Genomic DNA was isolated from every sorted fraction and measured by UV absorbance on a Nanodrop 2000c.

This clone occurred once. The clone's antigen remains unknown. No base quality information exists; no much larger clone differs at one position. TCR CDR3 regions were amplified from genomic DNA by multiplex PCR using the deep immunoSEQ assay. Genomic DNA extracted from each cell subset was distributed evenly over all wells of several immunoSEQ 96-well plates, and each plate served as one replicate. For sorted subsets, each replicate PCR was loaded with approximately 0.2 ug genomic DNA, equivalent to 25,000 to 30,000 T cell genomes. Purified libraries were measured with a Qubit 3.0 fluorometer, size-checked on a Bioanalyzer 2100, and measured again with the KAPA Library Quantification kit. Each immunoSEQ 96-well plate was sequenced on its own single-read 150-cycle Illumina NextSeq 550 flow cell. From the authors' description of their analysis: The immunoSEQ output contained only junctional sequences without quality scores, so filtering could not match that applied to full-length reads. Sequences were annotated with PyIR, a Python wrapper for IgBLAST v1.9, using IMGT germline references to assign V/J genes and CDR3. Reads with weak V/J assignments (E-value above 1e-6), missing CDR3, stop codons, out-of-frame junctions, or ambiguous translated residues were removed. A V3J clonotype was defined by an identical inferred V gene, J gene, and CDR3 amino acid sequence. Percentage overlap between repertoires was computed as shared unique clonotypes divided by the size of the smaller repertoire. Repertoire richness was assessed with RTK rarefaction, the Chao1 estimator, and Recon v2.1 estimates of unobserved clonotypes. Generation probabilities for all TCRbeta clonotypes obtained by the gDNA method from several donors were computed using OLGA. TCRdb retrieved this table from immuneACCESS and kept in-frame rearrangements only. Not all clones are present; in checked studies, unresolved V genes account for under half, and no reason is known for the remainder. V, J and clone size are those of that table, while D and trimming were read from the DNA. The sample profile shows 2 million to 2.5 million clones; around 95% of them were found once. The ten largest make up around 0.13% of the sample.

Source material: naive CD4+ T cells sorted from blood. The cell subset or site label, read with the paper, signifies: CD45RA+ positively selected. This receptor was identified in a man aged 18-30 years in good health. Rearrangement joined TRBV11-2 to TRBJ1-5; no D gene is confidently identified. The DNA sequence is TGTGCCAGCAGCTTAGACGTATCCCCAGAAGAAAATAGCAATCAGCCCCAGCATTTT. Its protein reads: CASSLDVSPEENSNQPQHF.